One sample yielded the 25 T cell receptor beta chains listed below, sequenced in a study of blood T cell repertoires in COVID-19. The method was immunoSEQ multiplex PCR; TCRdb's version includes in-frame clones alone and lacks a portion of them. The table includes 110,000 to 150,000 clones, just over 85% detected once. The sample consisted of peripheral blood. The source is a woman aged 55 to 70 with acute or convalescent COVID-19.

This chain uses TRBV2 with TRBJ2-1; 7 bases fit TRBD2. From germline, CDR1 is SNHLY and CDR2 FYNNEI. V lost 5 bases, J lost 2 bases, and 3 bases stayed unmatched. The CDR3 runs to 14 residues. CDR3 in amino acids: CASSRLAAYNEQFF. The CDR3 nucleotides read TGTGCCAGCAGTCGTCTAGCGGCCTACAATGAGCAGTTCTTC. The whole variable domain, remainder taken from reference TRBV2 and TRBJ2-1, is EPEVTQTPSHQVTQMGQEVILRCVPISNHLYFYWYRQILGQKVEFLVSFYNNEISEKSEIFDDQFSVERPDGSNFTLKIRSTKLEDSAMYFCASSRLAAYNEQFFGPGTRLTVL.

V usage is TRBV2 and J usage is TRBJ1-2; TRBD1 might be the D (6 bases). The CDR3 totals 14 residues. Trimming cost V 8 bases and J 0 bases, with 13 bases left between them. Germline lookup yields CDR1 SNHLY and CDR2 FYNNEI. The CDR3 nucleotides are TGTGCCAGCTGGACCGGGACAACTAACTATGGCTACACCTTC. This gives the protein CASWTGTTNYGYTF.

This clone was found a few times. The chain couples TRBV5-1 to TRBJ2-5, with TRBD1 as a possible D gene (6 bases). V was cut by 3 bases and J by 4 bases, with 13 bases left in between. The CDR3 contains 14 residues. Germline assignment: CDR1 SGHRS and CDR2 YFSETQ. As DNA, the CDR3 is TGCGCCAGCAGCTCGAGAACAGGGATAGAGACCCAGTACTTC. Its translation: CASSSRTGIETQYF.

The rearrangement joins TRBV9 to TRBJ2-1, with 8 bases matching TRBD2. Germline lookup yields CDR1 SGDLS and CDR2 YYNGEE. The CDR3 totals 16 residues. With V trimmed by 1 base and J by 7 bases, 10 bases remained unmatched. The CDR3 loop is CASSVLPGGPGNEQFF. In nucleotides, the CDR3 is TGTGCCAGCAGCGTACTACCGGGGGGGCCAGGGAATGAGCAGTTCTTC.

The chain recombines TRBV7-2 with TRBJ2-1; no definite D call. V was clipped by 5 bases and J by 12 bases, with 11 bases between them. Germline assignment: CDR1 SGHTA and CDR2 FQGNSA. The CDR3 runs to 11 residues. The CDR3 DNA is TGTGCCAGCAGCAGACGCCTAGGGCAGTTCTTC. It yields the protein CASSRRLGQFF. The full variable domain, in which reference TRBV7-2 and TRBJ2-1 provide the parts outside the CDR3, is GAGVSQSPSNKVTEKGKDVELRCDPISGHTALYWYRQSLGQGLEFLIYFQGNSAPDKSGLPSDRFSAERTGGSVSTLTIQRTQQEDSAVYLCASSRRLGQFFGPGTRLTVL.

The chain recombines TRBV5-1 with TRBJ2-2, with D possibly TRBD2 on 5 matching bases. The CDR3 loop spans 15 amino acids. V lost 4 bases and J lost 8, with 18 bases in between. Germline V gene data show CDR1 as SGHRS and CDR2 as YFSETQ. The CDR3 DNA sequence: TGCGCCAGCAGCCCGCCGGCTGCGGGTAATGGGGAGCTGTTTTTT. Protein product: CASSPPAAGNGELFF.

This clone was recorded only once. The chain has TRBV5-1 and TRBJ2-3, with TRBD1 as a possible D gene (6 bases). Germline V CDR1 and CDR2: SGHRS, YFSETQ. V gave up 2 bases and J gave up 3 bases, with 10 bases separating them. The CDR3 has 14 residues. CDR3 region: CASSFEGETDTQYF. DNA of the CDR3: TGCGCCAGCAGCTTTGAGGGGGAGACAGATACGCAGTATTTT.

This sequence joins TRBV5-4 and TRBJ1-2; 8 bases line up with TRBD1. Trimming removed 2 bases from V and 6 bases from J; junction bases left unmatched: 3. Germline-derived CDR1 and CDR2 are SGHNT and YYREEE (reference sequence). This CDR3 is 13 amino acids long. CDR3: CASSFTGGNGYTF. CDR3 bases: TGTGCCAGCAGCTTCACAGGGGGGAATGGCTACACCTTC.

The chain employs TRBV5-1 and TRBJ2-3; 10 bases align to TRBD2. V shed 5 bases and J 4 bases; nucleotides not matched to a gene: 4. CDR1 is SGHRS, CDR2 YFSETQ, per germline. This CDR3 comprises 14 residues. CDR3 DNA: TGCGCCAGCAGGCTAGCGGGGGCGGCAGATACGCAGTATTTT. Its protein is CASRLAGAADTQYF.

V is TRBV28 and J is TRBJ2-7; 10 positions agree with TRBD2. CDR3 length equals 18 residues. CDR1 is MDHEN and CDR2 is SYDVKM in the germline V gene. With V trimmed by 4 bases and J by 0 bases, 12 bases remained unmatched. The CDR3 reads CASSSGLAGVLSSYEQYF. Written as DNA, the CDR3 is TGTGCCAGCAGTTCCGGGCTAGCGGGGGTCCTCAGCTCCTACGAGCAGTACTTC.

The chain couples TRBV6-2 or TRBV6-3 to TRBJ2-3, with TRBD1 matching 9 bases. Looked up from germline, CDR1 is MNHEY and CDR2 is SVGEGT. V gave up 5 bases and J gave up 0 bases; unmatched junction bases: 9. CDR3 size: 17 residues. Here the CDR3 DNA reads TGTGCCAGCAGTCGCGGACAGGGGCCGGGAAGCACAGATACGCAGTATTTT. Translating it yields CASSRGQGPGSTDTQYF.

The chain joins TRBV28 to TRBJ2-1, with D tentatively TRBD1 (6 bases). The CDR3 sequence is 18 residues long. V was clipped by 7 bases and J by 0 bases, with 22 bases between them. Looked up from germline, CDR1 is MDHEN and CDR2 is SYDVKM. This CDR3 reads CASISGTRAFSSYNEQFF. The CDR3 DNA is TGTGCCAGCATTTCCGGGACAAGGGCCTTTAGCTCCTACAATGAGCAGTTCTTC.

V is TRBV13 and J is TRBJ2-1, with 9 nucleotides matching TRBD1. Looked up from germline, CDR1 is PRHDT and CDR2 is FYEKMQ (reference sequence). The CDR3 spans 16 residues. Unmatched junction bases numbered 10, after V lost 3 bases and J lost 7 bases. The CDR3 here is CASSFGAGTGINEQFF. The CDR3, as DNA: TGTGCCAGCAGCTTCGGGGCAGGGACAGGGATAAATGAGCAGTTCTTC.

The chain couples TRBV12-1 to TRBJ2-2; no check of the table's D call, TRBD2, against the DNA was made. TRBV12-1 is a documented pseudogene. This CDR3 region has 15 residues. CDR3: CASSFGTSGTGELFF. CDR3 sequence (DNA): TGTGCCAGCAGCTTTGGTACTAGCGGCACCGGGGAGCTGTTTTTT.

This rearrangement joins TRBV5-1 to TRBJ1-6; D uncertain. V was clipped by 5 bases and J by 1 base, with 13 bases between them. The CDR3 is 16 amino acids. Germline V gene sequence: CDR1 SGHRS, CDR2 YFSETQ. The CDR3 nucleotides are TGCGCCAGCAGAATTAATGGCGGGTCCTATAATTCACCCCTCCACTTT. It codes for CASRINGGSYNSPLHF.

The chain recombines TRBV28 with TRBJ1-5; a possible D gene is TRBD1 (6 bases). V was trimmed by 3 bases and J by 7 bases, leaving 25 bases between them. Germline assignment: CDR1 MDHEN and CDR2 SYDVKM. This CDR3 region has 18 residues. The DNA of the CDR3 is TGTGCCAGCAGTTTTTCGGACAGTGGATCCGGAATGATACAGCCCCAGCATTTT. Protein sequence: CASSFSDSGSGMIQPQHF.

The chain combines TRBV5-1 with TRBJ2-3; D is perhaps TRBD2 (6 bases). The CDR3 has 17 amino acids. Germline V gene sequence: CDR1 SGHRS, CDR2 YFSETQ. Trimming cost V 4 bases and J 4 bases, with 22 bases left between them. CDR3 sequence: CASSPSPGIPGADTQYF. CDR3 in DNA: TGCGCCAGCAGCCCCTCACCGGGGATCCCGGGGGCAGATACGCAGTATTTT.

CDR3 sequence: CASSLSSRGNYEQYF. The CDR3 region has the DNA TGTGCCAGCAGCTTAAGTAGTCGGGGGAACTACGAGCAGTACTTC. The V gene is TRBV7-2, the J gene TRBJ2-7, with a possible D match to TRBD2 (6 bases). The V and J ends lost 2 bases and 3 bases respectively, with 14 bases between them. The CDR3 length is 15 residues. Germline values: CDR1 SGHTA, CDR2 FQGNSA.

This CDR3 is CASSAPGKAIAKNIQYF. The CDR3 region has the DNA TGTGCCAGCAGCGCCCCCGGGAAGGCCATAGCCAAAAACATTCAGTACTTC. The rearrangement links TRBV21-1 to TRBJ2-4; TRBD2, as called in the table, went unchecked against the DNA. TRBV21-1 is noted as a pseudogene. The CDR3 loop spans 17 amino acids.

The chain employs TRBV7-2 and TRBJ2-2; 9 positions match TRBD2. Germline assignment: CDR1 SGHTA and CDR2 FQGNSA. The CDR3 is made up of 15 amino acids. The junction had 3 bases not matched to a gene; V was cut back by 2 bases and J by 5 bases. CDR3 in amino acids: CASSLRLAGTGELFF. The CDR3 nucleotides read TGTGCCAGCAGCTTACGGCTAGCGGGAACCGGGGAGCTGTTTTTT.

V and J are TRBV7-9 and TRBJ1-4; TRBD1 agrees at 8 bases. J was trimmed by 7 bases and V by 5 bases; bases with no gene match: 9. CDR3 length equals 15 residues. Germline V gene data show CDR1 as SEHNR and CDR2 as FQNEAQ (reference sequence). DNA of the CDR3: TGTGCCAGCAGCCAAAGGACAGGGCGGGGTGAAAAACTGTTTTTT. Translating it yields CASSQRTGRGEKLFF. The full variable domain, with the rest looked up from reference TRBV7-9 and TRBJ1-4, is DTGVSQNPRHKITKRGQNVTFRCDPISEHNRLYWYRQTLGQGPEFLTYFQNEAQLEKSRLLSDRFSAERPKGSFSTLEIQRTEQGDSAMYLCASSQRTGRGEKLFFGSGTQLSVL.

The V gene is TRBV6-6, the J gene TRBJ1-2; D remains unclear. Per germline, CDR1 MNHNY and CDR2 SVGAGI (reference sequence). The CDR3 totals 14 residues. V lost 6 bases, J lost 4 bases, and 15 bases lay in between. The CDR3 loop reads CASSPPPEGYGYTF. DNA of the CDR3: TGTGCCAGCAGCCCGCCCCCCGAGGGCTATGGCTACACCTTC.

This chain links TRBV4-3 with TRBJ1-2; D is unclear. Germline CDR1 LGHNA, CDR2 YSLEER. This CDR3 spans 14 amino acids. V was clipped by 5 bases and J by 1 base, with 11 bases between them. This CDR3 is CASSTHGVNYGYTF. CDR3 bases: TGCGCCAGCAGCACACATGGAGTTAACTATGGCTACACCTTC.

About this clone: Sequence at one end of the junction differs from germline and may be a read error. The V and J genes are TRBV30 and TRBJ1-6; D is possibly TRBD1 (5 bases). Germline V lookup: CDR1 GTSNPN, CDR2 SVGIG (reference sequence). This CDR3 region has 13 residues. In DNA form, the CDR3 reads TGTGCATGGACTCCGGGGGTTAATTCACCCCTCCACTTT. This translates into CAWTPGVNSPLHF.

V is TRBV24-1 and J is TRBJ2-7; TRBD2 agrees at 11 bases. CDR3 length equals 15 residues. V shed 5 bases and J 6 bases; nucleotides not matched to a gene: 8. The V gene's germline CDR1 is KGHDR and CDR2 SFDVKD. The chain's CDR3 is CATSGSGGGMVEQYF. As DNA, the CDR3 is TGTGCCACCAGTGGTAGCGGGGGGGGGATGGTCGAGCAGTACTTC.